These 5 T cell receptor beta chains originate from one sample sequenced in a study of blood T cell repertoires in COVID-19. The protocol was immunoSEQ multiplex PCR, while the TCRdb copy is restricted to in-frame clones and leaves out a portion. This sample has under 50,000 clones; around 85% occur once, and the top ten carry under 5.5%. Sequencing was performed on peripheral blood. The receptors originated from a man in his forties with active COVID-19.

This clone was seen just once. The rearrangement uses TRBV7-9 and TRBJ1-1; 12 bases align to TRBD1. Germline values: CDR1 SEHNR, CDR2 FQNEAQ (reference sequence). This CDR3 has 18 amino acids. Unmatched junction bases numbered 17, after V lost 5 bases and J lost 7 bases. Written as DNA, the CDR3 is TGTGCCAGCAGCCCCCGGGACAGGGGGCAACCAGCGGCCTTTGAAGCTTTCTTT. Translating gives CASSPRDRGQPAAFEAFF. The full variable domain, in which reference TRBV7-9 and TRBJ1-1 provide the parts outside the CDR3, is DTGVSQNPRHKITKRGQNVTFRCDPISEHNRLYWYRQTLGQGPEFLTYFQNEAQLEKSRLLSDRFSAERPKGSFSTLEIQRTEQGDSAMYLCASSPRDRGQPAAFEAFFGQGTRLTVV.

This clone was found once. The V and J genes are TRBV30 and TRBJ2-7; no clear D. Trimming removed 4 bases at V and 3 bases at J, with 10 bases between. The CDR3 spans 12 residues. Germline V CDR1 and CDR2: GTSNPN, SVGIG (reference sequence). CDR3 protein: CAWTPSGYEQYF. The CDR3 coding sequence is TGTGCCTGGACTCCCTCAGGCTACGAGCAGTACTTC.

This chain joins TRBV19 and TRBJ1-5; 11 positions agree with TRBD1. Germline trimming cut 6 bases from V and 6 bases from J; bases unmatched to any gene: 7. CDR3 size: 15 residues. The germline CDR1 and CDR2 sequences are LNHDA and SQIVND (reference sequence). The CDR3 DNA follows: TGTGCCAGTAGCCCTAGGGGACAGGGGGGTCAGCCCCAGCATTTT. Residues: CASSPRGQGGQPQHF.

The chain links TRBV11-2 to TRBJ2-7; possible D gene TRBD2, 5 bases. V gave up 1 base and J gave up 1 base, with 20 bases separating them. This CDR3 is 18 amino acids long. Germline CDR1 SGHAT, CDR2 FQNNGV. The CDR3 DNA is TGTGCCAGCAGCTTAGGTGCTCGGGGTTCCGTAGGTTCCTACGAGCAGTACTTC. This codes for CASSLGARGSVGSYEQYF.

This chain uses TRBV9 with TRBJ2-2; the D gene is possibly TRBD2 (6 bases). The ends were cut back, 3 bases at V and 1 base at J, with 10 bases in the middle. CDR3 size: 15 residues. Germline V CDR1 and CDR2: SGDLS, YYNGEE. The CDR3 sequence is CASSGRGWNTGELFF. CDR3 nucleotide sequence: TGTGCCAGCAGCGGGAGGGGCTGGAACACCGGGGAGCTGTTTTTT. Combining the CDR3 with reference TRBV9 and TRBJ2-2 gives the whole variable domain DSGVTQTPKHLITATGQRVTLRCSPRSGDLSVYWYQQSLDQGLQFLIQYYNGEERAKGNILERFSAQQFPDLHSELNLSSLELGDSALYFCASSGRGWNTGELFFGEGSRLTVL.